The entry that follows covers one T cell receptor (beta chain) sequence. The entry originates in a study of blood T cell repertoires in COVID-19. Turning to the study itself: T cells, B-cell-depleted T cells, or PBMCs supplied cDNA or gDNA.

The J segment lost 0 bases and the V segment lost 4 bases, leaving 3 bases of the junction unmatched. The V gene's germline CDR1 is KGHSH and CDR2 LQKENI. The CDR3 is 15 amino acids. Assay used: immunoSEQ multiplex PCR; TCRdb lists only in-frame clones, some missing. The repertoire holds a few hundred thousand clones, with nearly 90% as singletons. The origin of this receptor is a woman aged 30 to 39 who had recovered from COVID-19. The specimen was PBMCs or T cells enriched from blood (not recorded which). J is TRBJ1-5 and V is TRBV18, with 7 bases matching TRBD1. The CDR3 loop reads CASSRTGNSNQPQHF. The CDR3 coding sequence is TGTGCCAGCTCACGGACAGGAAATAGCAATCAGCCCCAGCATTTT.